The clone carrying this T cell receptor beta chain appeared a single time. Its antigen is as yet unknown. The sample comes from a study of OX40 agonist ivuxolimab in advanced cancers. Study overall: The study enrolled dose-escalation patients with hepatocellular carcinoma, melanoma, renal cell or head and neck cancer. Three patients, one with hepatocellular carcinoma and two with cutaneous melanoma, achieved partial responses.

TCRdb's copy holds only in-frame clones and misses some; the assay was immunoSEQ multiplex PCR. The repertoire holds tens of thousands of clones, 79% seen once, with 11% in the top ten. Study conclusions and caveats: The study observed clonal expansion of CD4+ and CD8+ blood T cells by week 6 at 0.1 to 3.0 mg/kg. Which antigen the expanded peripheral T cells recognized is unknown.

V lost 2 bases, J lost 4 bases, and 5 bases lay in between. The CDR3 runs 12 residues. Germline V gives CDR1 SSHAT, CDR2 FNYEAQ (reference sequence). The sequencing used CD4+ or CD8+ T cells sorted from blood, collected in a trial of the OX40 agonist ivuxolimab. The receptor's source is an adult with an advanced solid tumor such as melanoma, head and neck, liver or kidney cancer. J is TRBJ2-5 and V is TRBV7-7; TRBD1 is a possible D gene (5 bases). The CDR3 protein is CASSLRGETQYF. CDR3 in DNA: TGTGCCAGCAGCTTAAGGGGAGAGACCCAGTACTTC.